This T cell receptor (beta chain) is drawn from a study of cytomegalovirus exposure and HLA in healthy donors. The germline V gene encodes CDR1 SGDLS and CDR2 YYNGEE. The CDR3 has 17 residues. V shed 3 bases, J shed 6 bases, and the junction held 12 bases outside the gene matches. PCR amplification relied on 60 Vbeta primers (plus 13 Jbeta primers). The data were produced by immunoSEQ multiplex PCR, yet TCRdb's version contains in-frame clones alone and is incomplete. The sample records under 130,000 clones, approximately 12% being singletons. V usage is TRBV9 and J usage is TRBJ2-2; 9 bases are a match to TRBD1. The sample consisted of PBMCs. The origin of this receptor is a man aged 40-49 years in good health and CMV-seropositive. The CDR3 is CASSENPGQGLSGELFF. CDR3 sequence (DNA): TGTGCCAGCAGCGAAAACCCGGGACAGGGTCTTTCCGGGGAGCTGTTTTTT.